This is a list of T cell receptor beta chains from one sample in a study of OX40 agonist ivuxolimab in advanced cancers. Some clones are missing from TCRdb's copy, which holds only in-frame ones; the method was immunoSEQ multiplex PCR. The sample has fewer than 100,000 clones; 84% are singletons. The material sequenced was CD4+ or CD8+ T cells sorted from blood, taken in a trial of the OX40 agonist ivuxolimab. All receptors derive from an adult with an advanced solid tumor such as melanoma, head and neck, liver or kidney cancer. The CDR3 runs from the conserved cysteine through the conserved F or W. The order of the fields is V gene, clone size, J gene, CDR3 length, D gene, CDR3 protein, CDR3 DNA. A D gene is named only where the DNA matches it firmly. Expanded clones are given a class, and other clones once, few, many or no size at all.

TRBV27	-	TRBJ1-2	15	TRBD1	CASSSPDRGLWGYTF	TGTGCCAGCAGCTCCCCGGACAGGGGACTCTGGGGCTACACCTTC
TRBV7-9	few	TRBJ2-1	12	-	CASSLGDGEQFF	TGTGCCAGCAGCTTAGGGGATGGAGAGCAGTTCTTC
TRBV7-8	-	TRBJ1-1	13	TRBD1	CASSLRTGTEAFF	TGTGCCAGCAGCTTGAGGACAGGCACTGAAGCTTTCTTT
TRBV7-9	once	TRBJ2-3	16	-	CASSLGRGPVTDTQYF	TGTGCCAGCAGCTTGGGACGGGGGCCCGTCACAGATACGCAGTATTTT
TRBV15	-	TRBJ1-1	15	-	CATSRSGGANTEAFF	TGTGCCACCAGCAGATCCGGTGGGGCGAACACTGAAGCTTTCTTT
TRBV19	-	TRBJ2-3	14	TRBD1	CASSTTGAVDTQYF	TGTGCCAGTAGTACCACAGGGGCCGTAGATACGCAGTATTTT
TRBV28	once	TRBJ1-2	12	-	CASSLSNYGYTF	TGTGCCAGCAGCCTATCCAACTATGGCTACACCTTC
TRBV5-4	-	TRBJ1-1	18	-	CASSPDGQPRFRRTEAFF	TGTGCCAGCAGCCCGGACGGACAACCCCGGTTTAGAAGGACTGAAGCTTTCTTT
TRBV7-2	-	TRBJ2-2	15	-	CASSLRRTNTGELFF	TGTGCCAGCAGCTTAAGGCGGACGAACACCGGGGAGCTGTTTTTT
TRBV7-9	-	TRBJ1-1	16	-	CASSPPDGQLGTEAFF	TGTGCCAGCAGCCCCCCGGATGGGCAACTAGGCACTGAAGCTTTCTTT
TRBV7-2	once	TRBJ2-7	14	TRBD2	CASSPTSGNYEQYF	TGTGCCAGCAGCCCTACTAGCGGAAACTACGAGCAGTACTTC